This T cell receptor beta chain appears in the sequencing data of a study of cytomegalovirus exposure and HLA in healthy donors. Study information: Researchers previously reported finding just under 120 million unique TCR beta sequences from 150 million to 200 million T cells. Early on, a data release was issued that held tens of millions of unique TCRs from HLA-typed donors.

General study results and limits: Because they were indistinguishable, some V segments, including TRBV6-2 and TRBV6-3, were excluded.

PCR was performed using 60 Vbeta and 13 Jbeta primers. Here immunoSEQ multiplex PCR was the method, and the copy in TCRdb shows in-frame clones only, minus some. Seen here are some 250,000 clones, more than 75% observed once, and the top ten hold 4.5% to 6%. With 2 bases removed from V and 12 bases from J, the gap between germline ends came to 11 bases. CDR1 LGHNA and CDR2 YSLEER come from the germline V gene. CDR3 length: 11 residues. Concerning this clone: The antigen is unknown.

Sequenced input: PBMCs. The receptor was derived from a woman aged 40 to 50 in good health and CMV-seropositive. The chain recombines TRBV4-3 with TRBJ2-7, with D maybe TRBD2 (5 bases). CDR3 sequence reads: CASSQPRRRYF. CDR3 sequence (DNA): TGCGCCAGCAGCCAACCTAGGAGGCGGTACTTC.